The subject of this entry is one T cell receptor beta chain. What it binds is unknown. TCRdb's copy holds only in-frame clones and misses some; the assay was immunoSEQ multiplex PCR. The table shows roughly 130,000 clones, with over 75% occurring only once. The sample belongs to a study of a mutant IDH1 vaccine in newly diagnosed glioma. Study overall: The study gave patients eight vaccinations in weeks 1, 3, 5, 7, 11, 15, 19, 23. Beginning 4-6 weeks after radiotherapy alone, or with temozolomide cycles, vaccination took place.

Time point in this sample: week 11, during vaccination. Each dose delivered 300 ug of mutant IDH1 20-mer peptide subcutaneously with imiquimod. The donors had new WHO grade 3 or 4 astrocytomas; these were IDH1-mutant and ATRX-lost. Study-wide results and caveats: Patients showed vaccine-induced immune responses at a rate of roughly 93%.

The sequences come from PBMCs, collected from a glioma patient whose treatment included an IDH1 peptide vaccine. The receptor's source is a man aged 35-49 years with glioma.

DNA of the CDR3: TGTGCCAGCAGCTTACGAGCGGGAGGGATGTACAATGAGCAGTTCTTC. Its translation: CASSLRAGGMYNEQFF. The rearrangement uses TRBV7-2 and TRBJ2-1, with 10 bases matching TRBD2. The length of the CDR3 is 16 residues. J gave up 4 bases and V 2 bases, and 5 bases lay outside the gene matches. Germline CDR1 reads SGHTA; CDR2 reads FQGNSA.